This TCR beta chain originates from a study of chronic HIV infection and antiretroviral therapy. This clonotype occurred many times. V was cut by 7 bases and J by 3 bases, with 13 bases left in between. Germline-derived CDR1 and CDR2 are DFQATT and SNEGSKA (reference sequence). The CDR3 has 12 amino acids. MiXCR, applied by TCRdb to the 5' RACE reads, yields one record per CDR3 protein. The sample holds about 31,000 distinct CDR3 sequences, roughly 8.7% seen once. The chain is built from TRBV20-1 and TRBJ2-7; tentative D call: TRBD2 (6 bases). Sequenced material: peripheral blood. The receptor was derived from an adult who had HIV and had not received antiretroviral therapy, or was an uninfected healthy control (not recorded which). The CDR3 nucleotides are TGCAGTGTCACGACCGGGGGCTACGAGCAGTACTTC. It encodes CSVTTGGYEQYF.